This entry concerns a single T cell receptor (beta chain). Its cognate antigen is unknown. Template switching introduced UMIs that contain a 6-nucleotide sample barcode. TCRdb reanalyzed the 5' RACE reads and collapses them to one entry per CDR3 protein, without DNA. Recorded for this sample: approximately 330,000 distinct CDR3 sequences. Per germline, CDR1 SGHKS and CDR2 YYEKEE (reference sequence). The CDR3 totals 16 residues. This entry belongs to a study of monozygotic twins with inflammatory bowel disease. Findings and caveats of the study: Between concordant and discordant twins, repertoire similarity failed to differ, a result that limited power may explain.

After skipping T cell sorting, the authors isolated total RNA from whole blood. This sequence was found in a human donor with ulcerative colitis or Crohn's disease, or a healthy co-twin of an affected twin (not recorded which). Sequenced input: blood. The V call is TRBV5-5, the J call TRBJ2-3; TCRdb's assignment of TRBD1 cannot be checked, as there is no DNA. CDR3 sequence reads: CASSLERRQATDTQYF.